The 9 T cell receptor beta chains given below trace back to one sample, sequenced in a study of fetal regulatory T cell absence and autoimmunity. Some clones are missing from TCRdb's copy, which holds only in-frame ones; the method was immunoSEQ multiplex PCR. The table shows 95,000 to 100,000 clones, with about three quarters occurring only once. Sequences were obtained from pancreas tissue. These receptors all come from a male donor with IPEX syndrome.

The chain joins TRBV5-6 to TRBJ2-7, with 11 bases identical to TRBD1. Trimming took 2 bases from V and 4 from J; bases not matched to a gene: 5. CDR1 and CDR2 (germline): SGHDT, YYEEEE. The CDR3 is 15 residues long. CDR3 residues: CASSFGQGAGYEQYF. The CDR3 DNA reads TGTGCCAGCAGCTTCGGACAGGGGGCAGGGTACGAGCAGTACTTC. Together with reference TRBV5-6 and TRBJ2-7, the CDR3 gives the full variable domain: DAGVTQSPTHLIKTRGQQVTLRCSPKSGHDTVSWYQQALGQGPQFIFQYYEEEERQRGNFPDRFSGHQFPNYSSELNVNALLLGDSALYLCASSFGQGAGYEQYFGPGTRLTVT.

The J gene is TRBJ2-5, the V gene TRBV6-1, with TRBD2 identical over 15 bases. This CDR3 has 17 residues. J was trimmed by 5 bases and V by 2 bases; bases with no gene match: 6. Germline V gene data show CDR1 as MNHNS and CDR2 as SASEGT. CDR3 DNA sequence: TGTGCCAGCAGTGAATGGACTAGCGGGGGGGCTTGGGAGACCCAGTACTTC. This gives the protein CASSEWTSGGAWETQYF.

The J gene is TRBJ2-1, the V gene TRBV5-4; D remains unclear. V lost 2 bases and J 8 bases, leaving 17 bases between the germline ends. This CDR3 is built from 15 residues. The germline V gene encodes CDR1 SGHNT and CDR2 YYREEE (reference sequence). In nucleotides, the CDR3 is TGTGCCAGCAGCTTCGGTTTACGCGTTTTGGATGAGCAGTTCTTC. This sequence encodes CASSFGLRVLDEQFF.

V usage is TRBV9 and J usage is TRBJ2-2, with TRBD2 matching over 14 bases. The germline V gene has CDR1 SGDLS and CDR2 YYNGEE. This CDR3 is 15 amino acids long. The J segment lost 7 bases and the V segment lost 3 bases, leaving 2 bases of the junction unmatched. CDR3 amino acids: CASSAGLAGVGELFF. The CDR3 DNA follows: TGTGCCAGCAGCGCGGGACTAGCGGGAGTCGGGGAGCTGTTTTTT. Full variable domain (missing parts from reference TRBV9 and TRBJ2-2): DSGVTQTPKHLITATGQRVTLRCSPRSGDLSVYWYQQSLDQGLQFLIQYYNGEERAKGNILERFSAQQFPDLHSELNLSSLELGDSALYFCASSAGLAGVGELFFGEGSRLTVL.

J is TRBJ2-7 and V is TRBV6-6; no clear D. The CDR3 has 13 residues. V lost 6 bases to trimming and J lost 4 bases, with 13 bases between them. CDR1 and CDR2 (germline): MNHNY, SVGAGI (reference sequence). CDR3 in DNA: TGTGCCAGCAGCTCGGGTAGGGTTTACGAGCAGTACTTC. Translation: CASSSGRVYEQYF.

In this sample, this clone turned up a few times. The chain is built from TRBV5-1 and TRBJ1-4; TRBD1 is a possible D gene (6 bases). CDR1 is SGHRS and CDR2 is YFSETQ in the germline V gene. With 2 bases removed from V and 1 base from J, the gap between germline ends came to 6 bases. The CDR3 extends over 14 amino acids. The CDR3 loop is CASSFRGTNEKLFF. The CDR3 DNA reads TGCGCCAGCAGCTTCAGGGGAACTAATGAAAAACTGTTTTTT.

This chain links TRBV19 with TRBJ1-4; the match to TRBD1 covers 8 bases. The CDR3 sequence is 11 residues long. The germline CDR1 and CDR2 sequences are LNHDA and SQIVND (reference sequence). V shed 5 bases, J shed 13 bases, and the junction held 3 bases outside the gene matches. CDR3 sequence (DNA): TGTGCCAGTAGTGCAGGGGGCGGACTGTTTTTT. As protein: CASSAGGGLFF.

This clone came up a few times. Other DNA sequences in this sample translate to the same CDR3. This chain uses TRBV29-1 with TRBJ1-1; no definite D call. There are 12 residues in the CDR3. Trimming left V 0 bases short and J 2 bases short, with 4 bases between. CDR1 SQVTM and CDR2 ANQGSEA come from the germline V gene. The CDR3 spells CSVEDGNTEAFF. The CDR3 DNA is TGCAGCGTTGAAGATGGAAACACTGAAGCTTTCTTT.

The chain couples TRBV6-1 to TRBJ2-7; 15 bases line up with TRBD2. The CDR3 covers 15 residues. Germline assignment: CDR1 MNHNS and CDR2 SASEGT. With 5 bases clipped from V and 7 bases from J, the junction kept 6 bases outside the gene matches. CDR3 protein: CASSPGLAGGREQYF. CDR3 coding DNA: TGTGCCAGCAGTCCTGGACTAGCGGGAGGGCGTGAGCAGTACTTC.